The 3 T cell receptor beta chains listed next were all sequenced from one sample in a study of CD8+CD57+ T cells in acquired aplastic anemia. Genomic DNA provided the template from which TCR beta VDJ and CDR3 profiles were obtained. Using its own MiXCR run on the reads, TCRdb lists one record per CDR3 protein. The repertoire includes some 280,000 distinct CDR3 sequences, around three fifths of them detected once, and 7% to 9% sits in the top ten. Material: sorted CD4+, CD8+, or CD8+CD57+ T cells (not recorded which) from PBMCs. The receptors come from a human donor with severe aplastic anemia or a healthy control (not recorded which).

Here the CDR3 DNA reads TGTGCCAGCAGCCAAGGGCGGGGGAAGACCGGGGAGCTGTTTTTT. This gives the protein CASSQGRGKTGELFF. The rearrangement uses TRBV14 and TRBJ2-2; 7 nucleotides align to TRBD2. The germline CDR1 and CDR2 sequences are SGHDN and FVKESK. This CDR3 spans 15 amino acids. V dropped 1 base and J dropped 5; count of bases not matched to a gene: 4. Using reference TRBV14 and TRBJ2-2 for the parts outside the CDR3, the full variable domain is EAGVTQFPSHSVIEKGQTVTLRCDPISGHDNLYWYRRVMGKEIKFLLHFVKESKQDESGMPNNRFLAERTGGTYSTLKVQPAELEDSGVYFCASSQGRGKTGELFFGEGSRLTVL.

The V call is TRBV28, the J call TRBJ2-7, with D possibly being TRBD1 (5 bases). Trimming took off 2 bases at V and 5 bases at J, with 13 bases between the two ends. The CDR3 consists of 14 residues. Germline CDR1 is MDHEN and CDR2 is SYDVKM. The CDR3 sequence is CASSLQGSSDEQYF. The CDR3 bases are TGTGCCAGCAGTTTACAGGGTTCGTCTGACGAGCAGTACTTC.

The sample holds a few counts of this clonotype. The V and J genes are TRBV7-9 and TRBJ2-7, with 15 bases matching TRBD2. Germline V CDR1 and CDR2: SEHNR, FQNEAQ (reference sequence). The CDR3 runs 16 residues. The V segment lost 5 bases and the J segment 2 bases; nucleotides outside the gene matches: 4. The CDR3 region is CASSPGLAGGAYEQYF. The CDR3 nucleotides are TGTGCCAGCAGCCCGGGACTAGCGGGAGGTGCCTACGAGCAGTACTTC.